The 28 T cell receptor beta chains below come from one sample, sequenced in a study of radiotherapy plus CTLA-4 blockade in lung cancer. Produced via immunoSEQ multiplex PCR; TCRdb's table is partial and in-frame only. Among about 45,000 clones listed, around 63% were seen once. The material was peripheral blood, obtained from a patient treated with radiotherapy plus ipilimumab. The source is a human donor with non-small cell lung cancer who had a partial response to radiotherapy plus ipilimumab.

This clone was recorded a few times. The CDR3 here is CASSLMGGGTNNEQFF. The DNA for the CDR3 is TGTGCCAGCAGCTTAATGGGCGGGGGGACAAACAATGAGCAGTTCTTC. The rearrangement links TRBV7-3 to TRBJ2-1, with 8 bases fitting TRBD2. The germline V gene has CDR1 SGHTA and CDR2 FQGTGA. The CDR3 is made up of 16 amino acids. The J segment lost 5 bases and the V segment lost 1 base, leaving 7 bases of the junction unmatched.

V usage is TRBV6-1 and J usage is TRBJ2-7; D not resolved. The CDR3 is made up of 12 amino acids. From germline, CDR1 is MNHNS and CDR2 SASEGT. Trimming removed 6 bases at V and 6 bases at J, with 12 bases between. CDR3 in amino acids: CASSDRSAEQYF. The CDR3, as DNA: TGTGCCAGCAGCGATAGAAGTGCCGAGCAGTACTTC.

This clone has a handful of counts. The V gene is TRBV13, the J gene TRBJ1-3; no reliable D call. The CDR3 has 14 residues. Germline V gene sequence: CDR1 PRHDT, CDR2 FYEKMQ (reference sequence). With 7 bases removed from V and 2 bases from J, the gap between germline ends came to 12 bases. The CDR3 protein is CASTVRRAGNTIYF. The CDR3 DNA reads TGTGCCAGCACCGTCCGGAGGGCTGGAAACACCATATATTTT.

The rearrangement links TRBV6-1 to TRBJ2-7; no clear D. Germline V lookup: CDR1 MNHNS, CDR2 SASEGT. The V gene lost 5 bases and the J gene lost 2 bases, with 13 bases spanning the gap. This CDR3 region has 14 residues. The CDR3 sequence is CASSTPIFPYEQYF. The CDR3 nucleotides read TGTGCCAGCAGTACTCCTATTTTCCCCTACGAGCAGTACTTC.

The V gene is TRBV7-2, the J gene TRBJ1-6, with D maybe TRBD1 (5 bases). Germline V gene lookup returns CDR1 SGHTA and CDR2 FQGNSA. The CDR3 has 13 residues. Between the trimmed V and J ends, which lost 11 bases and 6 bases, there was a span of 14 bases. The CDR3 is CAGSRGPNSPLHF. Written as DNA, the CDR3 is TGTGCCGGCTCTAGGGGTCCTAATTCACCCCTCCACTTT.

In this sample, this clone turned up a few times. V gene TRBV4-3 combines with J gene TRBJ2-3; possibly TRBD2 for D (6 bases). Germline CDR1 reads LGHNA; CDR2 reads YSLEER. The CDR3 extends over 19 amino acids. Trimming cost V 1 base and J 4 bases, with 24 bases left between them. CDR3: CASSQARQVPSSVPDTQYF. In DNA form, the CDR3 reads TGCGCCAGCAGCCAAGCAAGGCAGGTCCCGTCTAGCGTCCCAGATACGCAGTATTTT.

The rearrangement links TRBV2 to TRBJ2-3; a possible D gene is TRBD1 (7 bases). Looked up from germline, CDR1 is SNHLY and CDR2 is FYNNEI. V lost 1 base and J lost 6, with 14 bases in between. The CDR3 consists of 15 residues. The CDR3 is CASSEGRGQGDTQYF. In nucleotides, the CDR3 is TGTGCCAGCAGTGAAGGGAGGGGGCAAGGGGATACGCAGTATTTT.

This clone was seen only a few times. The chain is built from TRBV7-9 and TRBJ1-1; the D is unclear. CDR1 and CDR2 (germline): SEHNR, FQNEAQ (reference sequence). The V end lost 3 bases, the J end lost 2 bases, and 13 bases lay between the germline ends. The CDR3 runs 15 residues. CDR3 residues: CASSFGERVNTEAFF. DNA for the CDR3: TGTGCCAGCAGCTTTGGTGAGAGGGTTAACACTGAAGCTTTCTTT.

V gene TRBV5-4 combines with J gene TRBJ1-1; D possibly corresponds to TRBD1 (6 bases). V was pared by 0 bases and J by 2 bases, with 17 bases between. Germline V gene sequence: CDR1 SGHNT, CDR2 YYREEE (reference sequence). This CDR3 contains 17 residues. CDR3 sequence: CASSLAGRGRGNTEAFF. The CDR3 DNA sequence: TGTGCCAGCAGCTTGGCCGGGAGGGGCAGGGGAAACACTGAAGCTTTCTTT.

The chain combines TRBV27 with TRBJ2-7; 9 nucleotides agree with TRBD2. J was trimmed by 7 bases and V by 6 bases; bases with no gene match: 10. The V gene's germline CDR1 is MNHEY and CDR2 SMNVEV (reference sequence). The CDR3 has 14 amino acids. The CDR3 is CASRAGTSSTEQYF. The CDR3 DNA is TGTGCCAGCAGGGCCGGGACTAGCTCTACAGAGCAGTACTTC.

This clone has a count of ten or more. The chain recombines TRBV28 with TRBJ1-1; TRBD1 matches 7 bases. This CDR3 region has 14 residues. Germline CDR1 reads MDHEN; CDR2 reads SYDVKM. V shed 2 bases and J 5 bases; nucleotides not matched to a gene: 5. CDR3 sequence reads: CASSLEGARTEAFF. The CDR3 DNA reads as TGTGCCAGCAGTTTAGAGGGGGCGAGGACTGAAGCTTTCTTT.

In this sample, this clone turned up a few times. For the CDR3, the DNA is TGTGCCAGCTCATCGATGCCGGGACTCCCTCTTGTGGGCACTGAAGCTTTCTTT. Protein: CASSSMPGLPLVGTEAFF. The V gene is TRBV18, the J gene TRBJ1-1; TRBD1 might be the D (5 bases). This CDR3 has 18 amino acids. The germline gives CDR1 KGHSH, CDR2 LQKENI. The V end was cut by 5 bases, the J end by 4 bases, with 26 bases between.

This clone has just a few counts. V and J are TRBV18 and TRBJ2-7, with TRBD1 matching 9 bases. From germline, CDR1 is KGHSH and CDR2 LQKENI. The CDR3 totals 15 residues. The V and J ends lost 2 bases and 4 bases, in that order; junction bases with no gene match: 6. The DNA of the CDR3 is TGTGCCAGCTCACCAGGGGGACAGGGACTATACGAGCAGTACTTC. Protein sequence: CASSPGGQGLYEQYF.

The count of this clone is one. The rearrangement links TRBV6-1 to TRBJ2-2; D is perhaps TRBD1 (6 bases). Between the trimmed V and J ends, which lost 7 bases and 3 bases, there was a span of 15 bases. The V gene's germline CDR1 is MNHNS and CDR2 SASEGT. The CDR3 contains 15 residues. The CDR3 nucleotides are TGTGCCAGCACCCTCCTCCGACAGGACACCGGGGAGCTGTTTTTT. Translated: CASTLLRQDTGELFF.

This clone was detected only once. V is TRBV5-6 and J is TRBJ2-7; D perhaps matches TRBD2 (6 bases). Trimming cost V 0 bases and J 2 bases, with 12 bases left between them. CDR1 SGHDT and CDR2 YYEEEE come from the germline V gene. The CDR3 loop spans 15 amino acids. CDR3 bases: TGTGCCAGCAGCTTGGTTTGGGGCGGGGCCTACGAGCAGTACTTC. Its translation: CASSLVWGGAYEQYF.

There are a few counts of this clone. V gene TRBV4-3 combines with J gene TRBJ2-2, with D possibly TRBD2 on 6 matching bases. Per the germline V gene, CDR1 is LGHNA and CDR2 is YSLEER. The CDR3 runs 15 residues. V was clipped by 0 bases and J by 5 bases, with 10 bases between them. The DNA for the CDR3 is TGCGCCAGCAGCCAAGATCTTCGGGAGACCGGGGAGCTGTTTTTT. Translating it yields CASSQDLRETGELFF.

This chain connects TRBV11-2 to TRBJ2-5; the match to TRBD2 covers 9 bases. Germline CDR1 reads SGHAT; CDR2 reads FQNNGV. This CDR3 is built from 19 residues. V shed 2 bases, J shed 4 bases, and the junction held 17 bases outside the gene matches. In DNA, the CDR3 is TGTGCCAGCAGCTTACTAGCGGGGATGGTGGCCACCGGGGGAGAGACCCAGTACTTC. This gives the protein CASSLLAGMVATGGETQYF.

V gene TRBV9 combines with J gene TRBJ1-1; 10 bases map to TRBD1. J lost 4 bases, V lost 0 bases, and 12 bases had no gene match. The CDR3 runs to 18 residues. The germline gives CDR1 SGDLS, CDR2 YYNGEE. CDR3 nucleotide sequence: TGTGCCAGCAGCGTAGCTCCCGATCCGGGACAGGGGCGCACTGAAGCTTTCTTT. This gives the protein CASSVAPDPGQGRTEAFF.

V usage is TRBV9 and J usage is TRBJ2-3, with 7 bases lining up with TRBD2. Germline lookup yields CDR1 SGDLS and CDR2 YYNGEE. The trim removed 3 bases at V and 0 bases at J, leaving 7 bases unmatched. The CDR3 spans 16 residues. The CDR3 DNA reads as TGTGCCAGCAGCGCTAGGGAGGGCCGAAGCACAGATACGCAGTATTTT. Residues: CASSAREGRSTDTQYF.

The CDR3 nucleotides are TGTGCCTGGAGTCGAAACAGGGCTGGAAACACCATATATTTT. Amino acid sequence: CAWSRNRAGNTIYF. This rearrangement joins TRBV30 to TRBJ1-3, with D possibly matching TRBD1 (6 bases). The CDR3 runs 14 residues. The germline V gene encodes CDR1 GTSNPN and CDR2 SVGIG (reference sequence). Trimming took off 2 bases at V and 2 bases at J, with 10 bases between the two ends. Supplemented by reference TRBV30 and TRBJ1-3, the full variable domain reads SQTIHQWPATLVQPVGSPLSLECTVEGTSNPNLYWYRQAAGRGLQLLFYSVGIGQISSEVPQNLSASRPQDRQFILSSKKLLLSDSGFYLCAWSRNRAGNTIYFGEGSWLTVV.

This clone has just a few counts. The rearrangement joins TRBV27 to TRBJ1-1, with D possibly TRBD1 on 6 matching bases. V dropped 3 bases and J dropped 4 bases, with 12 bases sitting between them. Germline CDR1 MNHEY, CDR2 SMNVEV (reference sequence). The CDR3 totals 14 residues. For the CDR3, the DNA is TGTGCCAGCAGTTTTAGTCAGGGGACCACTGAAGCTTTCTTT. It is translated as CASSFSQGTTEAFF.

The chain combines TRBV18 with TRBJ1-4; 8 bases match TRBD1. In germline, CDR1 is KGHSH, CDR2 LQKENI. The CDR3 sequence is 17 residues long. V gave up 0 bases and J gave up 2 bases; unmatched junction bases: 5. The CDR3 DNA sequence: TGTGCCAGCTCACCACCGTCAGGGGGCTTGACTAATGAAAAACTGTTTTTT. Translated, it gives CASSPPSGGLTNEKLFF.

The sample holds many counts of this clone. This chain links TRBV27 with TRBJ1-6; 9 bases fit TRBD1. CDR1 is MNHEY, CDR2 SMNVEV, per germline (reference sequence). The CDR3 is made up of 15 amino acids. After removal of 3 bases from V and 8 bases from J, the junction contained 5 bases not matched to a gene. DNA for the CDR3: TGTGCCAGCAGTTTTCGGGGACAGGGTTATTCACCCCTCCACTTT. As protein: CASSFRGQGYSPLHF.

The chain joins TRBV5-1 to TRBJ1-1; a possible D gene is TRBD1 (6 bases). This CDR3 comprises 14 residues. Trimming took 0 bases from V and 5 from J, leaving 11 bases between them. CDR1 SGHRS and CDR2 YFSETQ come from the germline V gene. CDR3 DNA sequence: TGCGCCAGCAGCTTGGAGGAGGGGGGGACTGAAGCTTTCTTT. Translating gives CASSLEEGGTEAFF.

The chain is built from TRBV5-1 and TRBJ2-5; a possible D gene is TRBD1 (7 bases). V was pared by 0 bases and J by 1 base, with 13 bases between. The CDR3 runs 16 residues. Germline V gives CDR1 SGHRS, CDR2 YFSETQ. CDR3 nucleotides: TGCGCCAGCAGCTTGGGTCAGGGGGGTGTCCAAGAGACCCAGTACTTC. Residues: CASSLGQGGVQETQYF.

V is TRBV14 and J is TRBJ2-2; 7 nucleotides match TRBD1. The CDR3 is 15 amino acids. V dropped 4 bases and J dropped 4; count of bases not matched to a gene: 6. Germline lookup yields CDR1 SGHDN and CDR2 FVKESK. The chain's CDR3 is CASSLAAGGTGELFF. The DNA for the CDR3 is TGTGCCAGCAGCCTCGCGGCAGGGGGCACCGGGGAGCTGTTTTTT.

The rearrangement uses TRBV19 and TRBJ2-5; D might be TRBD2 (6 bases). V gave up 5 bases and J gave up 5 bases, with 15 bases separating them. Germline CDR1 LNHDA, CDR2 SQIVND (reference sequence). The CDR3 has 14 residues. The CDR3 sequence is CASSPSGRRETQYF. CDR3 nucleotides: TGTGCCAGTAGTCCTTCAGGGAGGAGGGAGACCCAGTACTTC.

This clone was detected a few times. V usage is TRBV4-2 and J usage is TRBJ1-1, with D maybe TRBD1 (5 bases). This CDR3 contains 12 residues. Trimming pared 5 bases from V and 9 bases from J, leaving 13 bases between. The V gene's germline CDR1 is LGHNA and CDR2 YNFKEQ. The CDR3, as DNA: TGTGCCAGCAGCACCGGACAACGACAAGCTTTCTTT. It yields the protein CASSTGQRQAFF.